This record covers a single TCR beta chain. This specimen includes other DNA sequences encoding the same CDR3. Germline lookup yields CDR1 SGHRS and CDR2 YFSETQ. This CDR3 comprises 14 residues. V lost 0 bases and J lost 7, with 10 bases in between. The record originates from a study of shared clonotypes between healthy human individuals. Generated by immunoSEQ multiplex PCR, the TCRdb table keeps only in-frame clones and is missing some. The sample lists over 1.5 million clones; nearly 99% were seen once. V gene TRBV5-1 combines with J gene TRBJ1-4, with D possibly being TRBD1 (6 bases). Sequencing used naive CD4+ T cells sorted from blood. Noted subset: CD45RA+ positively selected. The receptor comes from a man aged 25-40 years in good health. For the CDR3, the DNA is TGCGCCAGCAGCTTGGCGGGGGCGGGTGAAAAACTGTTTTTT. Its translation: CASSLAGAGEKLFF.